This TCR beta chain was retrieved from a study of T cells in Graves' hyperthyroidism and ophthalmopathy. After removal of 5 bases from V and 2 bases from J, the junction contained 7 bases not matched to a gene. CDR3 length: 15 residues. The germline CDR1 and CDR2 sequences are SGHTA and FQGTGA. This clonotype was observed many times. Its antigen is not identified. Clinical symptoms, serum thyroxine and TRAb, thyroid ultrasound and orbital computed tomography together formed the diagnostic basis. RNA transcripts gave rise to amplified TCR beta CDR3 regions. First-round RT-PCR targeting the TCR CDR3 was performed with the HTBI primer set. In TCRdb, the multiplex PCR reads were re-called with MiXCR into one record per CDR3 protein. The sample holds hundreds of thousands of distinct CDR3 sequences, around 15% seen once. Study-wide findings and caveats: The model foresaw ophthalmopathy a median around 6.8 months prior to onset.

The sequence came from a woman aged 25 to 39 with Graves' hyperthyroidism. V gene TRBV7-3 combines with J gene TRBJ2-3, with TRBD1 matching 7 bases. The sequenced material came from blood. This CDR3 reads CASSRGGFDTDTQYF. The CDR3 region has the DNA TGTGCCAGCAGCCGAGGGGGCTTCGACACAGATACGCAGTATTTT.